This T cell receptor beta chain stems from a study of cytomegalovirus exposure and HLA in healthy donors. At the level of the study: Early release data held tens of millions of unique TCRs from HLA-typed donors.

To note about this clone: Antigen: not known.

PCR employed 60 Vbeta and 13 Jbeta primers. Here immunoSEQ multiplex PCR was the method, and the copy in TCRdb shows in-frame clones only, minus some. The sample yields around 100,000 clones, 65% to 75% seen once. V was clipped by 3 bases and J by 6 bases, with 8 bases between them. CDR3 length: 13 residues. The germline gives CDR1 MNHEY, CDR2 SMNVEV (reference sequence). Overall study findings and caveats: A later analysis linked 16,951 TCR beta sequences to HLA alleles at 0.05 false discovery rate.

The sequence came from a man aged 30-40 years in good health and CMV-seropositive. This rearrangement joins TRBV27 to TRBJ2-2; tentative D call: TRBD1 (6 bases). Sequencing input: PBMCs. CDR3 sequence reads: CASSFTGSGELFF. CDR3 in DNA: TGTGCCAGCAGTTTCACAGGGTCCGGGGAGCTGTTTTTT.